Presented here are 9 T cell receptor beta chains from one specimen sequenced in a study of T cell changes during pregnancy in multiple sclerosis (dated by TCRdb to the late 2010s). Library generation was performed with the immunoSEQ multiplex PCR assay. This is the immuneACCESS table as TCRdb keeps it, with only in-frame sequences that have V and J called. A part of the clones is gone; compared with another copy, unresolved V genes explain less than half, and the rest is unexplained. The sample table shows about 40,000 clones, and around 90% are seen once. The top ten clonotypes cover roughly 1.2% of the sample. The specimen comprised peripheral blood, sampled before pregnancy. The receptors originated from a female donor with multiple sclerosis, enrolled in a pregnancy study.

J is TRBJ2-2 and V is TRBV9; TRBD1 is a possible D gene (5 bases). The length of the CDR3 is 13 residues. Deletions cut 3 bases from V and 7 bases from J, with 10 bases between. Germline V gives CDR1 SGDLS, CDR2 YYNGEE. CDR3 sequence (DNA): TGTGCCAGCAGCGCTAGACAGAGCGGGGAGCTGTTTTTT. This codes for CASSARQSGELFF. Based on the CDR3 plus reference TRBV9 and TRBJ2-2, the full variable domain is DSGVTQTPKHLITATGQRVTLRCSPRSGDLSVYWYQQSLDQGLQFLIQYYNGEERAKGNILERFSAQQFPDLHSELNLSSLELGDSALYFCASSARQSGELFFGEGSRLTVL.

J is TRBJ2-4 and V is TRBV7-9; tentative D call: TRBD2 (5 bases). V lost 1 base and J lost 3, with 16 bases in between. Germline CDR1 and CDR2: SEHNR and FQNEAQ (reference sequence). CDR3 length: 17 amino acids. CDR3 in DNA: TGTGCCAGCAGCTTAGAGGGAGTAGGAGGAAACAAAAACATTCAGTACTTC. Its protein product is CASSLEGVGGNKNIQYF.

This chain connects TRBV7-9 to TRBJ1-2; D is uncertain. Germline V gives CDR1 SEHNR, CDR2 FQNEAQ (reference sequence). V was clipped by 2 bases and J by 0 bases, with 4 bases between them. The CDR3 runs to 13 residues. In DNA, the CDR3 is TGTGCCAGCAGCTTAACAGCTAACTATGGCTACACCTTC. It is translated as CASSLTANYGYTF.

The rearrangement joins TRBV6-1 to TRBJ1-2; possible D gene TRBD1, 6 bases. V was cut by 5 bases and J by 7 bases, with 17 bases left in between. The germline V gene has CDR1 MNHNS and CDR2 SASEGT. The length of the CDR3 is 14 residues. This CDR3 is CASSPGQPAGGYTF. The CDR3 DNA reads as TGTGCCAGCAGTCCGGGACAACCCGCGGGTGGCTACACCTTC.

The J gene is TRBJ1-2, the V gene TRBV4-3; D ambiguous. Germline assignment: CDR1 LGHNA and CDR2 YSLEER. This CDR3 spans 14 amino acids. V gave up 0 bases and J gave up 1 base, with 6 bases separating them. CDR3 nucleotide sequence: TGCGCCAGCAGCCAAGATCAGTTTAACTATGGCTACACCTTC. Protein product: CASSQDQFNYGYTF.

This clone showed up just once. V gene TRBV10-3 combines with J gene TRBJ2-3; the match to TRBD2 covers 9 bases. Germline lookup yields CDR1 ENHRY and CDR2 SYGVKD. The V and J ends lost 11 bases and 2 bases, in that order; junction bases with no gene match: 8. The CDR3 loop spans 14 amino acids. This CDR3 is CALRTSENTDTQYF. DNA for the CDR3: TGTGCCCTAAGGACTAGCGAAAACACAGATACGCAGTATTTT.

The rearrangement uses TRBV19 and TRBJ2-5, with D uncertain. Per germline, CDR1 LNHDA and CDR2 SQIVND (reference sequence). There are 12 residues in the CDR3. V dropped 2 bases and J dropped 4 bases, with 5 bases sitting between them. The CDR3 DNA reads TGTGCCAGTAGTATACGGTTAGAGACCCAGTACTTC. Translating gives CASSIRLETQYF.

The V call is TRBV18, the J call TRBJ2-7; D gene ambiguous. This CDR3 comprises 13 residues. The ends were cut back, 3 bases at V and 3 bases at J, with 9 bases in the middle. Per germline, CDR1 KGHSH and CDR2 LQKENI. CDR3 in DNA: TGTGCCAGCTCACCCCCCGCAGGCTACGAGCAGTACTTC. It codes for CASSPPAGYEQYF. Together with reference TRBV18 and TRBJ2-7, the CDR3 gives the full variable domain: NAGVMQNPRHLVRRRGQEARLRCSPMKGHSHVYWYRQLPEEGLKFMVYLQKENIIDESGMPKERFSAEFPKEGPSILRIQQVVRGDSAAYFCASSPPAGYEQYFGPGTRLTVT.

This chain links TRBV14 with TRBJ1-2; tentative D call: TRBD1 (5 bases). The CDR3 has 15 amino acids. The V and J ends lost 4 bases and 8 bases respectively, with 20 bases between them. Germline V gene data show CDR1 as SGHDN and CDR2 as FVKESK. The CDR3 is CASSPGDRPWGGYTF. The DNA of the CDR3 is TGTGCCAGCAGCCCAGGTGACAGACCGTGGGGAGGCTACACCTTC.